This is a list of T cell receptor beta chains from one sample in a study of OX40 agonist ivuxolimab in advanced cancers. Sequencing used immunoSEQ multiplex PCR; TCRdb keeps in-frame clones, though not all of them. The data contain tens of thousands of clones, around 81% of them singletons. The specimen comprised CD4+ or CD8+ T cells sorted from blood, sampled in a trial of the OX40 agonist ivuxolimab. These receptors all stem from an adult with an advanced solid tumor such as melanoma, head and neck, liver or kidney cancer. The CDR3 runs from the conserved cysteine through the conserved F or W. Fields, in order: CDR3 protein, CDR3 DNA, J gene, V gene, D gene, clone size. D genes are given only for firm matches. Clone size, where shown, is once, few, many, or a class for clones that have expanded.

CDR3aa: CASSAPSGGDTEAFF
CDR3nt: TGCGCCAGCAGTGCCCCGAGCGGGGGGGACACTGAAGCTTTCTTT
j_gene: TRBJ1-1
v_gene: TRBV10-1
d_gene: -
abundance: few

CDR3aa: CASSPENPNYGYTF
CDR3nt: TGCGCCAGCAGCCCAGAAAATCCTAACTATGGCTACACCTTC
j_gene: TRBJ1-2
v_gene: TRBV5-1
d_gene: -
abundance: -

CDR3aa: CASSEFFGRTETQYF
CDR3nt: TGTGCCAGTAGTGAATTTTTCGGAAGGACGGAGACCCAGTACTTC
j_gene: TRBJ2-5
v_gene: TRBV2
d_gene: -
abundance: once

CDR3aa: CASSTRDLFNYGYTF
CDR3nt: TGTGCCAGCAGTACTAGGGACCTCTTTAACTATGGCTACACCTTC
j_gene: TRBJ1-2
v_gene: TRBV6-1
d_gene: -
abundance: once

CDR3aa: CASSIERSYTF
CDR3nt: TGTGCCAGTAGTATAGAGAGGAGCTACACCTTC
j_gene: TRBJ1-2
v_gene: TRBV19
d_gene: -
abundance: -

CDR3aa: CASSASGTQAAFF
CDR3nt: TGTGCCAGCAGCGCTTCCGGGACCCAGGCAGCTTTCTTT
j_gene: TRBJ1-1
v_gene: TRBV7-9
d_gene: -
abundance: -

CDR3aa: CASSIAGMHTEAFF
CDR3nt: TGTGCCAGTAGTATAGCGGGTATGCACACTGAAGCTTTCTTT
j_gene: TRBJ1-1
v_gene: TRBV19
d_gene: -
abundance: -

CDR3aa: CASSQDTVARHNQPQHF
CDR3nt: TGTGCCAGCTCACAGGACACAGTAGCTAGACACAATCAGCCCCAGCATTTT
j_gene: TRBJ1-5
v_gene: TRBV18
d_gene: -
abundance: -

CDR3aa: CASIWTGEAFF
CDR3nt: TGTGCCAGCATATGGACAGGGGAAGCTTTCTTT
j_gene: TRBJ1-1
v_gene: TRBV6-6
d_gene: TRBD1
abundance: -

CDR3aa: CASTPYTGQGVGSGNTIYF
CDR3nt: TGTGCCAGCACCCCTTACACGGGACAGGGCGTTGGCTCTGGAAACACCATATATTTT
j_gene: TRBJ1-3
v_gene: TRBV7-9
d_gene: TRBD1
abundance: -

CDR3aa: CASSQGTAKETQYF
CDR3nt: TGTGCCAGCAGCCAAGGGACAGCAAAAGAGACCCAGTACTTC
j_gene: TRBJ2-5
v_gene: TRBV4-2
d_gene: -
abundance: -

CDR3aa: CASSFGGGAYGYTF
CDR3nt: TGTGCCAGCAGTTTTGGGGGTGGGGCCTATGGCTACACCTTC
j_gene: TRBJ1-2
v_gene: TRBV28
d_gene: -
abundance: -

CDR3aa: CASSGAGRGEKLFF
CDR3nt: TGTGCCAGTAGCGGCGCGGGCCGTGGTGAAAAACTGTTTTTT
j_gene: TRBJ1-4
v_gene: TRBV19
d_gene: -
abundance: -

CDR3aa: CASSLGFAGLGPQHF
CDR3nt: TGTGCCAGCAGCTTGGGATTTGCAGGGTTGGGCCCCCAGCATTTT
j_gene: TRBJ1-5
v_gene: TRBV5-6
d_gene: -
abundance: -

CDR3aa: CASSGIQANYGYTF
CDR3nt: TGTGCCAGCAGCGGTATCCAAGCTAACTATGGCTACACCTTC
j_gene: TRBJ1-2
v_gene: TRBV9
d_gene: -
abundance: -

CDR3aa: CSATGTGSRYTF
CDR3nt: TGCAGCGCCACCGGGACAGGGAGCCGCTACACCTTC
j_gene: TRBJ1-2
v_gene: TRBV29-1
d_gene: TRBD1
abundance: -

CDR3aa: CASSRRESRETQYF
CDR3nt: TGTGCCAGCAGCCGGAGGGAGTCGCGAGAGACCCAGTACTTC
j_gene: TRBJ2-5
v_gene: TRBV5-4
d_gene: -
abundance: -

CDR3aa: CASSGDRENEQFF
CDR3nt: TGTGCCAGCAGCGGGGACAGGGAGAATGAGCAGTTCTTC
j_gene: TRBJ2-1
v_gene: TRBV7-3
d_gene: TRBD1
abundance: -

CDR3aa: CASSRTGPYEQYF
CDR3nt: TGTGCCAGCAGTCGGACAGGCCCGTACGAGCAGTACTTC
j_gene: TRBJ2-7
v_gene: TRBV7-8
d_gene: TRBD1
abundance: -

CDR3aa: CASSFRGRVVGYTF
CDR3nt: TGTGCCAGCAGTTTTAGGGGGAGGGTAGTGGGTTACACCTTC
j_gene: TRBJ1-2
v_gene: TRBV28
d_gene: -
abundance: -

CDR3aa: CASSYSRSVYGYTF
CDR3nt: TGTGCCAGCAGTTACTCGAGATCGGTCTATGGCTACACCTTC
j_gene: TRBJ1-2
v_gene: TRBV6-5
d_gene: -
abundance: -

CDR3aa: CASSNRNYGYTF
CDR3nt: TGTGCCAGCAGCAACCGGAACTATGGCTACACCTTC
j_gene: TRBJ1-2
v_gene: TRBV5-6
d_gene: -
abundance: -

CDR3aa: CASSLNEADTIYF
CDR3nt: TGTGCTAGCAGCTTAAATGAGGCGGACACCATATATTTT
j_gene: TRBJ1-3
v_gene: TRBV7-7
d_gene: -
abundance: -

CDR3aa: CASSLASNYGYTF
CDR3nt: TGCGCCAGCAGCTTGGCCAGTAACTATGGCTACACCTTC
j_gene: TRBJ1-2
v_gene: TRBV5-1
d_gene: -
abundance: -

CDR3aa: CASSQVGTATEAFF
CDR3nt: TGCGCCAGCAGCCAAGTGGGGACTGCCACTGAAGCTTTCTTT
j_gene: TRBJ1-1
v_gene: TRBV4-1
d_gene: -
abundance: -

CDR3aa: CASSLIGGRQETQYF
CDR3nt: TGTGCCAGCAGTTTAATCGGGGGGCGGCAAGAGACCCAGTACTTC
j_gene: TRBJ2-5
v_gene: TRBV28
d_gene: -
abundance: -

CDR3aa: CASRGGTQAPGELFF
CDR3nt: TGCGCCAGCCGAGGGGGGACACAAGCTCCCGGGGAGCTGTTTTTT
j_gene: TRBJ2-2
v_gene: TRBV5-1
d_gene: -
abundance: -

CDR3aa: CASSVVDRGILGGTDTQYF
CDR3nt: TGTGCCAGCAGCGTAGTGGACAGGGGTATTCTGGGGGGCACAGATACGCAGTATTTT
j_gene: TRBJ2-3
v_gene: TRBV9
d_gene: TRBD1
abundance: -

CDR3aa: CASSGLQHEAFF
CDR3nt: TGTGCCAGCAGCGGACTACAGCATGAAGCTTTCTTT
j_gene: TRBJ1-1
v_gene: TRBV7-9
d_gene: -
abundance: few

CDR3aa: CASSPLHSNQPQHF
CDR3nt: TGTGCCAGTAGCCCCTTGCACAGCAATCAGCCCCAGCATTTT
j_gene: TRBJ1-5
v_gene: TRBV19
d_gene: -
abundance: few

CDR3aa: CASRSVRSGDSYEQYF
CDR3nt: TGTGCCAGTAGATCGGTTAGGAGCGGGGACTCCTACGAGCAGTACTTC
j_gene: TRBJ2-7
v_gene: TRBV19
d_gene: TRBD2
abundance: -

CDR3aa: CASSYSSGQGYTF
CDR3nt: TGTGCCAGCAGTTACTCTTCGGGACAGGGTTACACCTTC
j_gene: TRBJ1-2
v_gene: TRBV6-6
d_gene: TRBD1
abundance: -

CDR3aa: CASRTGTLGEKLFF
CDR3nt: TGTGCCAGCAGGACAGGGACATTGGGAGAAAAACTGTTTTTT
j_gene: TRBJ1-4
v_gene: TRBV27
d_gene: TRBD1
abundance: -

CDR3aa: CASSVGSWDRGINSGNTIYF
CDR3nt: TGTGCCAGCAGCGTTGGGTCGTGGGACAGGGGAATAAACTCTGGAAACACCATATATTTT
j_gene: TRBJ1-3
v_gene: TRBV9
d_gene: TRBD1
abundance: -

CDR3aa: CASSLALAGAQETQYF
CDR3nt: TGTGCCAGCAGCTTAGCTCTAGCGGGGGCCCAAGAGACCCAGTACTTC
j_gene: TRBJ2-5
v_gene: TRBV7-2
d_gene: TRBD2
abundance: -

CDR3aa: CTATANEKLFF
CDR3nt: TGCACCGCTACAGCAAATGAAAAACTGTTTTTT
j_gene: TRBJ1-4
v_gene: TRBV29-1
d_gene: -
abundance: few

CDR3aa: CASSSMGQGSDEQFF
CDR3nt: TGTGCCAGCAGTTCTATGGGACAGGGGTCCGATGAGCAGTTCTTC
j_gene: TRBJ2-1
v_gene: TRBV2
d_gene: TRBD1
abundance: -

CDR3aa: CASSPWGQGLSNEKLFF
CDR3nt: TGTGCCAGCAGCCCTTGGGGACAGGGGTTATCTAATGAAAAACTGTTTTTT
j_gene: TRBJ1-4
v_gene: TRBV7-9
d_gene: TRBD1
abundance: -

CDR3aa: CASSEPNTEAFF
CDR3nt: TGCGCCAGCAGTGAGCCGAACACTGAAGCTTTCTTT
j_gene: TRBJ1-1
v_gene: TRBV10-2
d_gene: -
abundance: -

CDR3aa: CASSLDEGVGTQYF
CDR3nt: TGTGCCAGCAGCTTGGATGAGGGTGTTGGGACCCAGTACTTC
j_gene: TRBJ2-5
v_gene: TRBV5-4
d_gene: -
abundance: -

CDR3aa: CASMGWRGWETQYF
CDR3nt: TGTGCCAGCATGGGATGGAGGGGTTGGGAGACCCAGTACTTC
j_gene: TRBJ2-5
v_gene: TRBV6-1
d_gene: -
abundance: -

CDR3aa: CASSYGDTQYF
CDR3nt: TGTGCCAGCAGTTATGGAGATACGCAGTATTTT
j_gene: TRBJ2-3
v_gene: TRBV6-6
d_gene: -
abundance: -

CDR3aa: CASSLGGGAYEQYF
CDR3nt: TGTGCCAGCAGTTTAGGCGGGGGGGCCTACGAGCAGTACTTC
j_gene: TRBJ2-7
v_gene: TRBV28
d_gene: TRBD2
abundance: -

CDR3aa: CASSPGQYSGANVLTF
CDR3nt: TGTGCCAGCAGCCCGGGACAGTACTCTGGGGCCAACGTCCTGACTTTC
j_gene: TRBJ2-6
v_gene: TRBV11-2
d_gene: TRBD1
abundance: -

CDR3aa: CASTAGLNSPLHF
CDR3nt: TGTGCCAGCACGGCAGGGCTTAATTCACCCCTCCACTTT
j_gene: TRBJ1-6
v_gene: TRBV25-1
d_gene: -
abundance: few

CDR3aa: CAISDLSQGTGYTF
CDR3nt: TGTGCCATCAGTGATCTTAGTCAGGGGACTGGCTACACCTTC
j_gene: TRBJ1-2
v_gene: TRBV10-3
d_gene: -
abundance: -

CDR3aa: CASSQGQAYNYGYTF
CDR3nt: TGCGCCAGCAGCCAGGGACAGGCGTATAACTATGGCTACACCTTC
j_gene: TRBJ1-2
v_gene: TRBV4-1
d_gene: TRBD1
abundance: once

CDR3aa: CTEDRRGQATNEKLFF
CDR3nt: TGCACCGAAGACCGGCGGGGACAAGCAACTAATGAAAAACTGTTTTTT
j_gene: TRBJ1-4
v_gene: TRBV1
d_gene: -
abundance: -

CDR3aa: CASSYRGGPNTEAFF
CDR3nt: TGTGCCAGCAGTTACCGGGGCGGGCCTAACACTGAAGCTTTCTTT
j_gene: TRBJ1-1
v_gene: TRBV6-6
d_gene: -
abundance: -

CDR3aa: CASSVATTNEKLFF
CDR3nt: TGTGCCAGCAGCGTAGCTACGACTAATGAAAAACTGTTTTTT
j_gene: TRBJ1-4
v_gene: TRBV9
d_gene: -
abundance: -

CDR3aa: CASGSGDAGNTIYF
CDR3nt: TGTGCCAGCGGCTCCGGGGACGCTGGAAACACCATATATTTT
j_gene: TRBJ1-3
v_gene: TRBV6-6
d_gene: -
abundance: once